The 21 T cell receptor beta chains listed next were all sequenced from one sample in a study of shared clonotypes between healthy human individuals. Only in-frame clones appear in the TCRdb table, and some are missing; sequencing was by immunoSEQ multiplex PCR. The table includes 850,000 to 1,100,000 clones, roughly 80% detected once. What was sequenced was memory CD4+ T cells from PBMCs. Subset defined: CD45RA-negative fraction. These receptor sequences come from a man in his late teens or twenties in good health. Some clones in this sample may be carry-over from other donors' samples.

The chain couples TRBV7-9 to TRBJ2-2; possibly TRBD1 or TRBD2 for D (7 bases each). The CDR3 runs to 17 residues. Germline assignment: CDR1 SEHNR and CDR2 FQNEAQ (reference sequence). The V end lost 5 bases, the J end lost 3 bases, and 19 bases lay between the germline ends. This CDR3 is CASSVLVTGRDTGELFF. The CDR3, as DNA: TGTGCCAGCAGCGTCTTGGTGACAGGGAGGGACACCGGGGAGCTGTTTTTT.

Written as DNA, the CDR3 is TGTGCCACCAGCAGAGCCAGAGGGGCGGTAAACTACAATGAGCAGTTCTTC. Its protein is CATSRARGAVNYNEQFF. The rearrangement uses TRBV15 and TRBJ2-1; TRBD1 or TRBD2 may be the D gene (5 bases each). This CDR3 region has 17 residues. Per germline, CDR1 LNHNV and CDR2 YYDKDF (reference sequence). V was pared by 1 base and J by 3 bases, with 16 bases between.

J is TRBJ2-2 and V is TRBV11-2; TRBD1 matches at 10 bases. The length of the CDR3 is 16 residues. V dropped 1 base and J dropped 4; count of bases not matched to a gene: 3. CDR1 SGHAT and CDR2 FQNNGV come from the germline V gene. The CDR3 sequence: CASSLGQGASTGELFF. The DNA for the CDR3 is TGTGCCAGCAGCTTAGGACAGGGGGCTAGCACCGGGGAGCTGTTTTTT.

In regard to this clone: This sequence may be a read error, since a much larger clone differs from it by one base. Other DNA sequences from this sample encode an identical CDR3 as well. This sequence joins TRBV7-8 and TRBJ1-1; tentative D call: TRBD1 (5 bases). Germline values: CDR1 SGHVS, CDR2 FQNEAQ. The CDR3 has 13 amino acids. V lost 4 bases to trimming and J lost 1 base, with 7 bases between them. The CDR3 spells CASSSQGNTEAFF. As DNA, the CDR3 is TGTGCCAGCAGCTCTCAGGGGAACACTGAAGCTTTCTTT.

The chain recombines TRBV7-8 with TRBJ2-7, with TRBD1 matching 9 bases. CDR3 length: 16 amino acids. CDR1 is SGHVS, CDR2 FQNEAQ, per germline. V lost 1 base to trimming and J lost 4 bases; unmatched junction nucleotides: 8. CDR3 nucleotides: TGTGCCAGCAGCTTAGGGCCGGGACAGGGACGGTACGAGCAGTACTTC. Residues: CASSLGPGQGRYEQYF.

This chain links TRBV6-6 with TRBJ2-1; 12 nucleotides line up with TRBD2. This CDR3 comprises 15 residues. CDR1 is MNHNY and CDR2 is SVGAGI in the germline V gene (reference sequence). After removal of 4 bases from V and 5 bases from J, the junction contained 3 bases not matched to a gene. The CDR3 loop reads CASSFRLAGDNEQFF. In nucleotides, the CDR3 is TGTGCCAGCAGTTTCCGACTAGCGGGAGACAATGAGCAGTTCTTC.

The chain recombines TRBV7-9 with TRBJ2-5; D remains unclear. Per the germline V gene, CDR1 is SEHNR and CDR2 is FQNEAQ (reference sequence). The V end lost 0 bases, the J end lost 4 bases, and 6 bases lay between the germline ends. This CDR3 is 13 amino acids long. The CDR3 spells CASSLAVVETQYF. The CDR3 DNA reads TGTGCCAGCAGCTTAGCCGTAGTAGAGACCCAGTACTTC.

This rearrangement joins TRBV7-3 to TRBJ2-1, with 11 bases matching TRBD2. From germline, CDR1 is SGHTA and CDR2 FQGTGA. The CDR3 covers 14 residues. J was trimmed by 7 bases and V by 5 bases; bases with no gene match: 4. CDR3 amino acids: CASSPSGRWNEQFF. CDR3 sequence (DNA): TGTGCCAGCAGCCCTAGCGGGAGGTGGAATGAGCAGTTCTTC.

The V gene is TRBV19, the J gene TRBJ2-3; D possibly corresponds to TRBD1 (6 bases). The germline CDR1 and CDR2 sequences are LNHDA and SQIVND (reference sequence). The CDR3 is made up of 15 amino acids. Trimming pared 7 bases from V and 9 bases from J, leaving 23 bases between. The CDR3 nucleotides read TGTGCCAGTACCCTAACGGGGACACGGGTTGACACGCAGTATTTT. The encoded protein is CASTLTGTRVDTQYF.

The CDR3 DNA is TGTGCCAGCGGGGGATGGGGAACTGAAGCTTTCTTT. Translated, it gives CASGGWGTEAFF. The chain links TRBV7-6 to TRBJ1-1, with D maybe TRBD1 (5 bases). This CDR3 is built from 12 residues. Between the trimmed V and J ends, which lost 8 bases and 5 bases, there was a span of 12 bases. In germline, CDR1 is SGHVS, CDR2 FNYEAQ.

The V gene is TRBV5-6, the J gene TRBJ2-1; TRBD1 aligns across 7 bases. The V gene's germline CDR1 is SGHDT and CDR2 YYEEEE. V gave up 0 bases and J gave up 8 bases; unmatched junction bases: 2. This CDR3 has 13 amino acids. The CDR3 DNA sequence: TGTGCCAGCAGCTTGGACAGGGGATATGAGCAGTTCTTC. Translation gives CASSLDRGYEQFF.

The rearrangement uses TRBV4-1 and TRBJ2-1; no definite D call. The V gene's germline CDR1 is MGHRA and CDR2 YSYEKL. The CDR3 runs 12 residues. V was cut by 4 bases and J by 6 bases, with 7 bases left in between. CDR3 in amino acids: CASSPTGNEQFF. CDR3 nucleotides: TGCGCCAGCAGCCCCACTGGCAATGAGCAGTTCTTC.

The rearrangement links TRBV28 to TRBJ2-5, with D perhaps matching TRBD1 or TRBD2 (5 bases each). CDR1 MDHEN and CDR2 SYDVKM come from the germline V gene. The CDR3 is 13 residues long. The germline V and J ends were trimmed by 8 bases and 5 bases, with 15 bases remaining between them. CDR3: CASLEGSRETQYF. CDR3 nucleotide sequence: TGTGCCAGCTTAGAGGGGAGTAGGGAGACCCAGTACTTC.

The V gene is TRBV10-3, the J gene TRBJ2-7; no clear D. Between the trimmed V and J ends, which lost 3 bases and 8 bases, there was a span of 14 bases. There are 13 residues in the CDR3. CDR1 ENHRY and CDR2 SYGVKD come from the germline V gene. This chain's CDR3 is CAISDSTPGQQYF. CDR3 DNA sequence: TGTGCCATCAGTGACTCAACCCCAGGCCAGCAGTACTTC.

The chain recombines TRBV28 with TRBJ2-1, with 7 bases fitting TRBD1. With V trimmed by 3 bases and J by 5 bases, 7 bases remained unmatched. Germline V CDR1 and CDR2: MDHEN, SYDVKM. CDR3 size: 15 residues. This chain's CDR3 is CASSFWGTENNEQFF. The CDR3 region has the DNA TGTGCCAGCAGTTTTTGGGGGACAGAAAACAATGAGCAGTTCTTC.

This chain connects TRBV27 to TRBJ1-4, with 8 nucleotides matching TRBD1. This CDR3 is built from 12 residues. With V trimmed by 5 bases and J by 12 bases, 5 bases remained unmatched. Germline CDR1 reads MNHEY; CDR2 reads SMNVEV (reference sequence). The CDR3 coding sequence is TGTGCCAGCAGTCCTCGACAGGGGCAACTGTTTTTT. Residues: CASSPRQGQLFF. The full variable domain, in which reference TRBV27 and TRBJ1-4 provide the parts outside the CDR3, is EAQVTQNPRYLITVTGKKLTVTCSQNMNHEYMSWYRQDPGLGLRQIYYSMNVEVTDKGDVPEGYKVSRKEKRNFPLILESPSPNQTSLYFCASSPRQGQLFFGSGTQLSVL.

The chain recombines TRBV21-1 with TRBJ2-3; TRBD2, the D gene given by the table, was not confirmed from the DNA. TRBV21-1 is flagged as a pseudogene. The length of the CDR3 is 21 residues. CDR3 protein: CASGRGCQSSGLGDRTDTQYF. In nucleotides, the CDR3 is TGTGCCAGCGGGCGGGGGTGTCAGAGCAGCGGGCTGGGGGACCGCACAGATACGCAGTATTTT.

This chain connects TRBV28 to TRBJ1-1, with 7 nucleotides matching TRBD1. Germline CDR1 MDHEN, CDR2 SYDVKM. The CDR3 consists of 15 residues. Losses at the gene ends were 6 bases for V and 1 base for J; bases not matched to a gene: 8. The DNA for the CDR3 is TGTGCCAGCAGACTCCCGGCAGGGGGGAACACTGAAGCTTTCTTT. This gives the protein CASRLPAGGNTEAFF.

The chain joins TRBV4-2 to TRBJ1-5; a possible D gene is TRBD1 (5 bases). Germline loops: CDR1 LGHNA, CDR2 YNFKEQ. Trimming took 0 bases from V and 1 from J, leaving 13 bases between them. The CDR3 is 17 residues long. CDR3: CASSQDVSRTSNQPQHF. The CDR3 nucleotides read TGTGCCAGCAGCCAAGATGTGTCCCGGACAAGCAATCAGCCCCAGCATTTT.

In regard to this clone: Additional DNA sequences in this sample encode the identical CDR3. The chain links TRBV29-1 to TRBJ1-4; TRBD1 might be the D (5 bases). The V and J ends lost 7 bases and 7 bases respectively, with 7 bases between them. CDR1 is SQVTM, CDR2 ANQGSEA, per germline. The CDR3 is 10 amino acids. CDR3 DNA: TGCAGCGCTGGGACTGAAAAACTGTTTTTT. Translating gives CSAGTEKLFF.

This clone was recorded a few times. In nucleotides, the CDR3 is TGTGCCAGCAGTTTGGGGGTAATCGGGGGAAACACCATATATTTT. Amino acids: CASSLGVIGGNTIYF. This chain joins TRBV28 and TRBJ1-3, with D tentatively TRBD1 (5 bases). V shed 3 bases and J shed 4 bases, with 13 bases lying between them. From germline, CDR1 is MDHEN and CDR2 SYDVKM. The CDR3 covers 15 residues.